These T cell receptor beta chains were read from a single sample in a study of Graves' ophthalmopathy and Graves' hyperthyroidism. Via MiXCR, TCRdb re-called the multiplex PCR reads, giving one row per CDR3 protein. The sample holds approximately 410,000 distinct CDR3 sequences, roughly 15% seen once. The specimen sequenced was peripheral blood. These receptors all come from a young woman with stable Graves' hyperthyroidism. Each CDR3 is given with its conserved first and last residue. A D gene is named only where the DNA matches it firmly. A clone size is listed for some rows: how often the clone was seen (once, few, many), or a class if it is expanded.

clone_size,j_call,v_call,d_call,cdr3_aa,cdr3_nt
many,TRBJ2-2,TRBV11-2,-,CASSLGPLAAGELFF,TGTGCCAGCAGCCTGGGGCCCTTGGCCGCCGGGGAGCTGTTTTTT
many,TRBJ2-5,TRBV7-8,-,CASNARKLETQYF,TGTGCCAGCAATGCGAGAAAGTTAGAGACCCAGTACTTC
-,TRBJ1-2,TRBV6-1,-,CASSPIGGVVPGYGYTF,TGTGCCAGCAGCCCGATAGGGGGGGTAGTCCCCGGCTATGGCTACACCTTC
-,TRBJ2-7,TRBV6-2/TRBV6-3,TRBD2,CASSYFGLAGGQSYEQYF,TGTGCCAGCAGTTACTTCGGACTAGCGGGAGGGCAATCCTACGAGCAGTACTTC
many,TRBJ1-3,TRBV12-3/TRBV12-4,-,CASSFWLWGNTIYF,TGTGCCAGCAGTTTTTGGCTTTGGGGAAACACCATATATTTT
many,TRBJ1-2,TRBV12-3/TRBV12-4,TRBD1,CASSRRDRGLINYGYTF,TGTGCCAGCAGCCGACGTGACAGGGGGTTAATCAACTATGGCTACACCTTC
many,TRBJ1-2,TRBV13,-,CASSSSGFYGYTF,TGTGCCAGCAGCTCGTCAGGATTCTATGGCTACACCTTC
many,TRBJ1-2,TRBV24-1,-,CATSDSGTGIGYTF,TGTGCCACCAGTGATTCCGGGACGGGGATCGGCTACACCTTC
-,TRBJ2-2,TRBV19,-,CATRQVPNTGELFF,TGTGCCACCAGACAGGTACCGAACACCGGGGAGCTGTTTTTT
few,TRBJ1-5,TRBV27,-,CADWTREGQPQHF,TGTGCAGACTGGACACGGGAGGGTCAGCCCCAGCATTTT
many,TRBJ2-7,TRBV9,-,CASSAGHSLYEQYF,TGTGCCAGCAGCGCAGGACACTCCCTCTACGAGCAGTACTTC
many,TRBJ2-2,TRBV2,-,CASSDILGSTGELFF,TGTGCCAGCAGTGATATTTTGGGTTCCACCGGGGAGCTGTTTTTT
many,TRBJ1-6,TRBV18,-,CASSPGSGNNSPLHF,TGTGCCAGCTCACCTGGCTCCGGAAATAATTCACCCCTCCACTTT
-,TRBJ2-7,TRBV28,-,CASSLVDSYEQYF,TGTGCCAGCAGTTTAGTCGACAGCTACGAGCAGTACTTC
few,TRBJ1-1,TRBV5-8,-,CASSLAGSQATEAFF,TGTGCCAGCAGCTTGGCCGGCAGCCAGGCAACTGAAGCTTTCTTT
many,TRBJ1-1,TRBV6-1,-,CASSPQDSLYTEAFF,TGTGCCAGCAGTCCCCAGGACAGCCTCTACACTGAAGCTTTCTTT
-,TRBJ1-2,TRBV6-2/TRBV6-3,-,CASSYEFLGQTLNYGYTF,TGTGCCAGCAGTTACGAGTTCTTGGGGCAGACCCTTAACTATGGCTACACCTTC
many,TRBJ1-1,TRBV20-1,-,CSALPPAGTKTEAFF,TGCAGTGCCCTTCCCCCCGCCGGGACTAAGACTGAAGCTTTCTTT
many,TRBJ2-5,TRBV7-2,-,CASSLSSETQYF,TGTGCCAGCAGCTTAAGCTCGGAGACCCAGTACTTC
many,TRBJ2-7,TRBV11-1,TRBD1,CASSSPRDRLPYEQYF,TGTGCCAGCAGCTCTCCCCGGGACAGGCTACCGTACGAGCAGTACTTC
many,TRBJ2-7,TRBV4-1,TRBD1,CASSQPGQGYEQYF,TGCGCCAGCAGCCAGCCGGGACAGGGCTACGAGCAGTACTTC
many,TRBJ1-3,TRBV20-1,-,CSARDLIGGNTIYF,TGCAGTGCTAGAGATTTAATAGGTGGAAACACCATATATTTT
many,TRBJ1-1,TRBV19,TRBD1,CATGGRQGDTEAFF,TGTGCCACTGGCGGGCGACAGGGGGACACTGAAGCTTTCTTT
many,TRBJ2-5,TRBV11-2,-,CASGQGGETQYF,TGTGCCAGCGGGCAGGGGGGCGAGACCCAGTACTTC
many,TRBJ2-7,TRBV10-3,TRBD2,CASRSGGKYEQYF,TGTGCCAGCCGTAGCGGGGGGAAATACGAGCAGTACTTC
many,TRBJ2-7,TRBV5-1,TRBD1,CASSSGQGASYEQYF,TGCGCCAGCAGCTCGGGACAGGGGGCGTCCTACGAGCAGTACTTC
-,TRBJ2-2,TRBV11-2,-,CASSLGSAPVLFF,TGTGCCAGCAGCTTAGGGTCCGCCCCCGTGCTGTTTTTT